A single T cell receptor (beta chain) is shown here with its context. The data were taken from a study of T-cell memory formation after mild COVID-19. The CDR3 sequence is 14 residues long. The germline V gene has CDR1 SEHNR and CDR2 FQNEAQ (reference sequence). Trimming took 3 bases from V and 3 from J, leaving 12 bases between them. MiXCR, run by TCRdb on the 5' RACE reads, gives a single entry per CDR3 protein. The sample gives hundreds of thousands of distinct CDR3 sequences, roughly 20% of which show up once; around 12% is in the top ten. J is TRBJ2-7 and V is TRBV7-9; maybe TRBD1 (6 bases). The TCR comes from an adult woman who had mild COVID-19 (a few samples of this study predate the infection). Cell type and time point are not known. The sequencing sample was made of PBMCs or a T cell subset sorted from them (not recorded which). The CDR3 loop is CASSFRDTNYEQYF. The DNA for the CDR3 is TGTGCCAGCAGCTTCCGGGACACGAACTACGAGCAGTACTTC.